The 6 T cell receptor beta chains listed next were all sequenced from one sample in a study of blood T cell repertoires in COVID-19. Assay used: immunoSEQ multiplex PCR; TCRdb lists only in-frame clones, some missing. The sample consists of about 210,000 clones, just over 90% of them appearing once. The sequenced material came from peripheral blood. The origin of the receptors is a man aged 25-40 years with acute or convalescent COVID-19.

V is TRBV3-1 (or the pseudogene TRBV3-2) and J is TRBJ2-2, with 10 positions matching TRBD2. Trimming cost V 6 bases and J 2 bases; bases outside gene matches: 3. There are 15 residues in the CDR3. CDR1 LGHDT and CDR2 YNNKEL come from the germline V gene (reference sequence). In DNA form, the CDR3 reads TGTGCCAGCAGGCGGACTAGCGGAAACACCGGGGAGCTGTTTTTT. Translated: CASRRTSGNTGELFF.

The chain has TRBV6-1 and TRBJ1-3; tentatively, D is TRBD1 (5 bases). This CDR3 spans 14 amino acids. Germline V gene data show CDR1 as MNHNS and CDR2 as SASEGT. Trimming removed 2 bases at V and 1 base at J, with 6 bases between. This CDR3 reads CASSESGSGNTIYF. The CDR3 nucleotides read TGTGCCAGCAGTGAATCAGGGTCTGGAAACACCATATATTTT.

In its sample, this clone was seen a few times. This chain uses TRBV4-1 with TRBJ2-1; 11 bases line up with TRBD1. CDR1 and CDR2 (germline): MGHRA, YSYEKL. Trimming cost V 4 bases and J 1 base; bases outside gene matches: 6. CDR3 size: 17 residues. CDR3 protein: CASSRGQGALSYNEQFF. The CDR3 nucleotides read TGCGCCAGCAGCCGAGGACAGGGGGCTTTGTCCTACAATGAGCAGTTCTTC.

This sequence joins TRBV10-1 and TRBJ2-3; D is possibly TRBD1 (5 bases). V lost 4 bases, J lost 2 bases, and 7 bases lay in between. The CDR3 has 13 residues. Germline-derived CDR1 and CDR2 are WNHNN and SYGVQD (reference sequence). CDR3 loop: CASSGTYTDTQYF. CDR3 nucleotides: TGCGCCAGCAGTGGGACATACACAGATACGCAGTATTTT.

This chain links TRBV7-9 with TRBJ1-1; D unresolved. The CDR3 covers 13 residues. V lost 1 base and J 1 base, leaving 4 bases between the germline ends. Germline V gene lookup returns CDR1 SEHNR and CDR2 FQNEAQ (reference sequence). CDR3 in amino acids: CASSLDQNTEAFF. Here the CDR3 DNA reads TGTGCCAGCAGCTTAGATCAGAACACTGAAGCTTTCTTT.

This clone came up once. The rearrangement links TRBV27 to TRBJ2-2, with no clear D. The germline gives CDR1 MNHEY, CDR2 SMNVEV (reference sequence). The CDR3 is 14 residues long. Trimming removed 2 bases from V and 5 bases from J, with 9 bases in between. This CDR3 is CASSLKRSTGELFF. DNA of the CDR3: TGTGCCAGCAGTTTAAAACGGTCTACCGGGGAGCTGTTTTTT.